This T cell receptor beta chain was retrieved from a study of T-cell reconstitution after alpha-beta-depleted transplantation in children (dated by TCRdb to the mid-2010s). Looking at the study overall: Using TCR repertoire profiling, the study followed T-cell immune reconstitution in a quantitative way in children after TCRalphabeta/CD19-depleted allogeneic hematopoietic cell transplantation.

At least ten counts were recorded for this clonotype. Its antigen is unknown. No clone much larger than this one lies a single base away; base qualities are absent. The protocol used for the library was PCR. TCRdb records Illumina HiSeq 2500 as the sequencer. TCR library preparation used molecular barcoding, with unique molecular identifiers applied to normalize quantification of the TCRbeta repertoire. The raw public reads went through TCRdb reprocessing: fastp at Q25, MiXCR clone calling, in-frame beta chains kept. Each CDR3 protein gets just one entry, which takes the most common genes and DNA from the rows behind it. The sample data list around 93,000 distinct CDR3 sequences, and approximately 8.4% of these were observed just once. The ten top clones hold just under 7% of the sample. According to the germline V gene (reference sequence), CDR1 reads DFQATT and CDR2 reads SNEGSKA. The CDR3 measures 14 amino acids from cysteine to phenylalanine. Only CDR3 DNA remains: 42 bases, in frame from the first base. Compared with germline, V lacks 3 bases and J lacks 6 bases; bases without a gene match: 8.

The sequence links TRBV20-1 to TRBJ1-1, with 9 bases in between that match TRBD1. The sequence was collected from a human donor who donated a stem cell graft to a child with congenital amegakaryocytic thrombocytopenia. Sample: PBMCs from the stem cell graft donor, taken from the stem cell graft. The CDR3 reads as follows: CSASSQGAIPEAFF. The DNA sequence is as follows: TGCAGTGCTAGTTCACAGGGGGCGATTCCTGAAGCTTTCTTT.